Presented here are 10 T cell receptor beta chains from one specimen sequenced in a study of shared clonotypes between healthy human individuals. Method: immunoSEQ multiplex PCR; TCRdb's copy keeps in-frame clones and lacks some. Of around 1.1 million clones in the sample, 75% to 80% are singletons; the top ten hold roughly 0.57%. The material sequenced was memory CD4+ T cells from PBMCs. Regarding subset: CD45RA-negative fraction. These receptors were collected from a man aged 18 to 29 in good health. Some clones in this sample may be carry-over from other donors' samples.

J is TRBJ2-5 and V is TRBV18, with unresolved D. The V gene lost 3 bases and the J gene lost 2 bases, with 7 bases spanning the gap. The CDR3 runs to 13 residues. The germline V gene has CDR1 KGHSH and CDR2 LQKENI. The CDR3 DNA reads TGTGCCAGCTCACCGACTCAGCAAGAGACCCAGTACTTC. It specifies CASSPTQQETQYF.

The genes are TRBV5-1 and TRBJ2-7; 7 bases agree with TRBD1. Germline trimming cut 7 bases from V and 0 bases from J; bases unmatched to any gene: 4. Germline V gives CDR1 SGHRS, CDR2 YFSETQ. The CDR3 extends over 13 amino acids. The CDR3 nucleotides are TGCGCCAGCGGACGGGACAGCTCCTACGAGCAGTACTTC. Its translation: CASGRDSSYEQYF.

J is TRBJ2-7 and V is TRBV5-1; possibly TRBD1 for D (6 bases). V lost 3 bases, J lost 0 bases, and 16 bases lay in between. This CDR3 region has 16 residues. From germline, CDR1 is SGHRS and CDR2 YFSETQ. The CDR3 nucleotides read TGCGCCAGCAGCTGGACAACTGGGGGCGGCTCCTACGAGCAGTACTTC. This translates into CASSWTTGGGSYEQYF.

V is TRBV5-4 and J is TRBJ2-4; D is unresolved. V was trimmed by 2 bases and J by 3 bases, leaving 0 bases between them. Germline V lookup: CDR1 SGHNT, CDR2 YYREEE (reference sequence). This CDR3 has 11 amino acids. The CDR3 nucleotides read TGTGCCAGCAGCTTCAAAAACATTCAGTACTTC. Translating gives CASSFKNIQYF.

This sequence joins TRBV28 and TRBJ1-3, with 8 bases that match TRBD1. Germline V gives CDR1 MDHEN, CDR2 SYDVKM. CDR3 length: 16 amino acids. The V gene end was trimmed by 6 bases and the J gene end by 2 bases; junction bases not matched to a gene: 9. Here the CDR3 reads CASSPGQGRPGNTIYF. CDR3 DNA sequence: TGTGCCAGCAGCCCCGGACAGGGAAGACCTGGAAACACCATATATTTT.

J is TRBJ1-1 and V is TRBV4-1; the D is unclear. Germline CDR1 reads MGHRA; CDR2 reads YSYEKL. Trimming cost V 3 bases and J 1 base, with 9 bases left between them. This CDR3 spans 14 amino acids. The CDR3 DNA sequence: TGCGCCAGCAGCCATATTAGAGCGAACACTGAAGCTTTCTTT. Translation gives CASSHIRANTEAFF.

This clone was found once. J is TRBJ2-3 and V is TRBV6-1, with 7 positions matching TRBD1. After removal of 4 bases from V and 2 bases from J, the junction contained 9 bases not matched to a gene. The CDR3 has 16 amino acids. Germline V gene data show CDR1 as MNHNS and CDR2 as SASEGT. In DNA, the CDR3 is TGTGCCAGCAGTGGCAGGACAGGATCTTCCACAGATACGCAGTATTTT. Protein product: CASSGRTGSSTDTQYF.

The chain uses TRBV21-1 and TRBJ2-1; the table's D call, TRBD2, was not checked against the DNA. TRBV21-1 corresponds to a pseudogene. The CDR3 is 16 amino acids. The CDR3 spells CARTGTSGETNNEQFF. The CDR3 DNA reads as TGTGCCCGCACGGGGACTAGCGGGGAGACTAACAATGAGCAGTTCTTC.

J is TRBJ2-7 and V is TRBV19, with D maybe TRBD2 (5 bases). Deletions cut 4 bases from V and 2 bases from J, with 18 bases between. CDR1 is LNHDA and CDR2 is SQIVND in the germline V gene (reference sequence). This CDR3 has 16 amino acids. CDR3 loop: CASSTTGAAPTYEQYF. The CDR3 nucleotides are TGTGCCAGTAGTACCACCGGAGCGGCACCAACCTACGAGCAGTACTTC. Based on the CDR3 plus reference TRBV19 and TRBJ2-7, the full variable domain is DGGITQSPKYLFRKEGQNVTLSCEQNLNHDAMYWYRQDPGQGLRLIYYSQIVNDFQKGDIAEGYSVSREKKESFPLTVTSAQKNPTAFYLCASSTTGAAPTYEQYFGPGTRLTVT.

As regards this clone: This specimen includes other DNA sequences encoding the same CDR3. The chain combines TRBV29-1 with TRBJ1-1, with TRBD1 matching 7 bases. With 7 bases clipped from V and 1 base from J, the junction kept 6 bases outside the gene matches. CDR3 size: 13 residues. CDR1 is SQVTM, CDR2 ANQGSEA, per germline. The CDR3 loop is CSARTGPNTEAFF. The CDR3 DNA reads TGCAGCGCTAGGACAGGACCGAACACTGAAGCTTTCTTT.